What follows are 6 T cell receptor beta chains derived from one specimen sequenced in a study of OX40 agonist ivuxolimab in advanced cancers. Libraries were prepared by immunoSEQ multiplex PCR; TCRdb keeps only in-frame clonotypes and omits some of them. The sample consists of tens of thousands of clones, around 91% of them appearing once. The sequencing here drew on CD4+ or CD8+ T cells sorted from blood, taken in a trial of the OX40 agonist ivuxolimab. These receptors came from an adult with an advanced solid tumor such as melanoma, head and neck, liver or kidney cancer.

This chain connects TRBV1 to TRBJ2-3; the table calls TRBD2, which could not be checked here. TRBV1 is designated a pseudogene. This CDR3 comprises 16 residues. CDR3 in amino acids: CTSSQGTSGSLDTQYF. The CDR3 DNA is TGCACCAGCAGCCAAGGGACTAGCGGGAGTCTAGATACGCAGTATTTT.

The chain has TRBV2 and TRBJ2-3, with D possibly being TRBD1 (6 bases). Trimming stripped 9 bases from V and 0 bases from J, with 10 bases between. The germline V gene encodes CDR1 SNHLY and CDR2 FYNNEI. The CDR3 length is 13 residues. The CDR3 sequence is CARRGQSTDTQYF. In DNA form, the CDR3 reads TGTGCCAGGCGCGGACAGAGCACAGATACGCAGTATTTT.

The V call is TRBV9, the J call TRBJ2-1, with 11 nucleotides matching TRBD2. With 5 bases clipped from V and 4 bases from J, the junction kept 5 bases outside the gene matches. Per the germline V gene, CDR1 is SGDLS and CDR2 is YYNGEE. This CDR3 comprises 15 residues. In nucleotides, the CDR3 is TGTGCCAGCAGTGAGGGACTAGCGGTATACAATGAGCAGTTCTTC. Translating gives CASSEGLAVYNEQFF.

On this clone: Other DNA sequences within the sample encode an identical CDR3. This chain links TRBV11-3 with TRBJ2-1; 12 bases line up with TRBD2. Per germline, CDR1 SGHNT and CDR2 YENEEA. The CDR3 totals 15 residues. Trimming removed 6 bases from V and 4 bases from J; junction bases left unmatched: 4. Here the CDR3 reads CASSLTSGGYNEQFF. CDR3 sequence (DNA): TGTGCCAGCAGTTTGACTAGCGGGGGATACAATGAGCAGTTCTTC. Using reference TRBV11-3 and TRBJ2-1 for the parts outside the CDR3, the full variable domain is EAGVVQSPRYKIIEKKQPVAFWCNPISGHNTLYWYLQNLGQGPELLIRYENEEAVDDSQLPKDRFSAERLKGVDSTLKIQPAELGDSAVYLCASSLTSGGYNEQFFGPGTRLTVL.

V gene TRBV28 combines with J gene TRBJ2-7, with D possibly being TRBD2 (6 bases). This CDR3 spans 15 amino acids. Germline CDR1 and CDR2: MDHEN and SYDVKM. Trimming shortened V by 7 bases and J by 0 bases, and 16 bases separated the two germline ends. Here the CDR3 DNA reads TGTGCCAGCACCCCGCAGCTAGCGAGCTCCTACGAGCAGTACTTC. This encodes CASTPQLASSYEQYF.

V usage is TRBV2 and J usage is TRBJ1-4; D ambiguous. V gave up 6 bases and J gave up 4 bases, with 18 bases separating them. This CDR3 has 16 residues. CDR1 is SNHLY, CDR2 FYNNEI, per germline. The CDR3 DNA reads TGTGCCAGCAGCCCATGGCCCATTGGCGATAATGAAAAACTGTTTTTT. This sequence encodes CASSPWPIGDNEKLFF. Combining the CDR3 with reference TRBV2 and TRBJ1-4 gives the whole variable domain EPEVTQTPSHQVTQMGQEVILRCVPISNHLYFYWYRQILGQKVEFLVSFYNNEISEKSEIFDDQFSVERPDGSNFTLKIRSTKLEDSAMYFCASSPWPIGDNEKLFFGSGTQLSVL.